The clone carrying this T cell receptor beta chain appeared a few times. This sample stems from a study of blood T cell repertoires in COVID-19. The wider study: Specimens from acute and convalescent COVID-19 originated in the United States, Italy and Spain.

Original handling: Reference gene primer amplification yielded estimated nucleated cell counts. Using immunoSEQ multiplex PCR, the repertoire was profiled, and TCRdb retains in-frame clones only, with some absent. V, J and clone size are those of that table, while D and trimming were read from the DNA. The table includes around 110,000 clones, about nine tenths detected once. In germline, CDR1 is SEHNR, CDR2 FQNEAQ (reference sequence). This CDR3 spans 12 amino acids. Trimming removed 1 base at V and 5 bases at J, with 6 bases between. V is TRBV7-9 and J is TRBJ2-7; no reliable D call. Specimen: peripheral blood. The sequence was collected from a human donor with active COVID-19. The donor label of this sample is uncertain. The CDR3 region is CASSLELNEQYF. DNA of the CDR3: TGTGCCAGCAGCTTAGAACTGAACGAGCAGTACTTC.